These T cell receptor beta chains were read from a single sample in a study of graft-versus-host responses after intestinal transplantation. Antigens for these TCRs are unknown. The data were produced by immunoSEQ multiplex PCR, yet TCRdb's version contains in-frame clones alone and is incomplete. In the table there are tens of thousands of clones, 80% to 95% of which are singletons. The specimen was unstimulated CD8+ T cells sorted from spleen or lymph node cells, collected before intestinal transplant. These TCRs come from a human donor who received an intestinal transplant. The CDR3 runs from the conserved cysteine through the conserved F or W. The D gene is left open where the match is weak. Size is omitted from some rows. Given values are once, few, many or a class for expanded clones.

CDR3,DNA,J,D,length,size,V
CASSSEDYEQYF,TGTGCCAGCAGTTCTGAGGACTACGAGCAGTACTTC,TRBJ2-7,NA,12,once,TRBV27
CASSLGDSTVNTEAFF,TGCGCCAGCAGCTTGGGGGACAGCACCGTGAACACTGAAGCTTTCTTT,TRBJ1-1,TRBD1,16,once,TRBV5-1
CASSQEVIGRFTDTQYF,TGCGCCAGCAGCCAAGAGGTCATCGGGAGGTTCACAGATACGCAGTATTTT,TRBJ2-3,TRBD2,17,NA,TRBV4-1
CASSYSPLSNYGYTF,TGTGCCAGCAGTTACTCTCCCTTGTCTAACTATGGCTACACCTTC,TRBJ1-2,NA,15,few,TRBV6-5
CASSSQTGGVGETQYF,TGCGCCAGCAGCTCCCAGACAGGGGGCGTCGGGGAGACCCAGTACTTC,TRBJ2-5,TRBD1,16,NA,TRBV4-1
CASSMGQPYEQYF,TGTGCCAGCAGTATGGGACAGCCCTACGAGCAGTACTTC,TRBJ2-7,TRBD1,13,NA,TRBV6-1
CASSLVPGKNEQFF,TGTGCCAGCAGCTTGGTTCCAGGGAAGAATGAGCAGTTCTTC,TRBJ2-1,NA,14,NA,TRBV5-6
CASSAPQGGLADYNEQFF,TGTGCCAGCAGTGCTCCACAAGGAGGACTAGCGGACTACAATGAGCAGTTCTTC,TRBJ2-1,TRBD2,18,NA,TRBV25-1
CSVVPGGTSGNEQFF,TGCAGCGTTGTTCCCGGGGGGACTAGCGGGAATGAGCAGTTCTTC,TRBJ2-1,TRBD2,15,NA,TRBV29-1
CASSVGQGEYEQYF,TGTGCCAGCAGCGTAGGGCAGGGGGAATACGAGCAGTACTTC,TRBJ2-7,TRBD1,14,NA,TRBV9
CASSVSVAGGTNTGELFF,TGTGCCAGCAGCGTATCGGTAGCGGGAGGCACAAACACCGGGGAGCTGTTTTTT,TRBJ2-2,TRBD2,18,NA,TRBV9
CASSDTDTQYF,TGTGCCAGCAGCGACACAGATACGCAGTATTTT,TRBJ2-3,NA,11,NA,TRBV9
CATSRDLEQGSYNEQFF,TGTGCCACCAGCAGAGATCTCGAGCAGGGCTCCTACAATGAGCAGTTCTTC,TRBJ2-1,NA,17,NA,TRBV15
CSGDSGGDTDTQYF,TGCAGCGGGGACAGCGGGGGGGACACAGATACGCAGTATTTT,TRBJ2-3,TRBD2,14,few,TRBV29-1
CASSLSPSGRYEQFF,TGTGCCAGCAGTTTATCGCCTAGCGGGAGATATGAGCAGTTCTTC,TRBJ2-1,TRBD2,15,NA,TRBV27
CASSVVVGRYNEQFF,TGTGCCAGCAGCGTAGTAGTGGGGAGGTACAATGAGCAGTTCTTC,TRBJ2-1,NA,15,NA,TRBV9
CASSPPGQGPYGYTF,TGTGCCAGCAGCCCCCCGGGACAGGGGCCCTATGGCTACACCTTC,TRBJ1-2,TRBD1,15,NA,TRBV11-2
CASSQELAGEEQYF,TGTGCCAGCAGCCAGGAACTAGCGGGAGAAGAGCAGTACTTC,TRBJ2-7,TRBD2,14,NA,TRBV4-2
CASKTGTGVHEQYF,TGTGCCAGCAAGACCGGGACAGGGGTACACGAGCAGTACTTC,TRBJ2-7,TRBD1,14,NA,TRBV6-5
CASRLKRSGYF,TGTGCCAGCAGACTTAAACGGTCGGGGTACTTC,TRBJ2-7,NA,11,NA,TRBV2
CASSIASSYEQYF,TGTGCCAGTAGTATCGCAAGCTCCTACGAGCAGTACTTC,TRBJ2-7,NA,13,NA,TRBV19
CASMSVEGAGETQYF,TGTGCCAGTATGTCCGTTGAGGGGGCGGGAGAGACCCAGTACTTC,TRBJ2-5,TRBD1,15,NA,TRBV19
CASGDRGDTGELFF,TGTGCCAGCGGCGACAGGGGGGACACCGGGGAGCTGTTTTTT,TRBJ2-2,TRBD1,14,NA,TRBV6-1
CASSYVGGPADTQYF,TGTGCCAGCAGTTACGTGGGGGGCCCAGCCGATACGCAGTATTTT,TRBJ2-3,NA,15,NA,TRBV6-5
CASSQALYRGGADTQYF,TGCGCCAGCAGCCAAGCGCTATACAGGGGAGGCGCAGATACGCAGTATTTT,TRBJ2-3,NA,17,NA,TRBV4-1
CASSLASGTGDEKLFF,TGTGCCAGCAGCTTAGCTTCCGGGACAGGGGATGAAAAACTGTTTTTT,TRBJ1-4,TRBD1,16,NA,TRBV7-9
CASRLGGRETQYF,TGTGCCAGCCGCCTAGGAGGGAGGGAGACCCAGTACTTC,TRBJ2-5,NA,13,NA,TRBV27
CASSLGVTGELFF,TGTGCCAGCAGCTTGGGGGTCACCGGGGAGCTGTTTTTT,TRBJ2-2,NA,13,NA,TRBV11-2
CASSLGHASGRADTQYF,TGTGCCAGCAGCTTAGGGCATGCTAGCGGGAGAGCAGATACGCAGTATTTT,TRBJ2-3,TRBD2,17,NA,TRBV7-9
CASSLLAAYSYNEQFF,TGCGCCAGCAGTCTCTTGGCGGCCTACTCCTACAATGAGCAGTTCTTC,TRBJ2-1,NA,16,NA,TRBV23-1
CASSSRGEVVNEQFF,TGTGCCAGCAGTTCTAGAGGAGAGGTTGTAAATGAGCAGTTCTTC,TRBJ2-1,NA,15,NA,TRBV27
CASRTGTGYNEQFF,TGTGCCAGCAGAACCGGGACAGGCTACAATGAGCAGTTCTTC,TRBJ2-1,TRBD1,14,once,TRBV5-6
CASSQELAKNIQYF,TGTGCCAGCAGCCAAGAATTAGCCAAAAACATTCAGTACTTC,TRBJ2-4,NA,14,NA,TRBV14
CASSLGGGQGFNSPLHF,TGTGCCAGCAGCTTGGGCGGAGGGCAGGGTTTTAACTCACCCCTCCACTTT,TRBJ1-6,NA,17,NA,TRBV11-1
CASSQILDRDYGYTF,TGTGCCAGCAGCCAGATCCTGGACAGGGACTATGGCTACACCTTC,TRBJ1-2,TRBD1,15,NA,TRBV4-2
CAITPDRWNYGYTF,TGTGCCATCACCCCGGACAGGTGGAACTATGGCTACACCTTC,TRBJ1-2,TRBD1,14,NA,TRBV10-3
CASSKGINSPLHF,TGTGCCAGCAGCAAAGGAATTAATTCACCCCTCCACTTT,TRBJ1-6,NA,13,NA,TRBV21-1
CASLPTGADTEAFF,TGCGCCAGCCTCCCTACAGGGGCCGACACTGAAGCTTTCTTT,TRBJ1-1,TRBD1,14,NA,TRBV10-2
CASSLAGPLYEQYF,TGTGCCAGCAGCCTAGCGGGGCCCCTCTACGAGCAGTACTTC,TRBJ2-7,TRBD2,14,NA,TRBV7-2
CASSYGEDTQYF,TGTGCCAGTAGTTATGGGGAAGATACGCAGTATTTT,TRBJ2-3,NA,12,NA,TRBV19
CASKGGQGQYF,TGCGCCAGCAAGGGCGGACAAGGACAGTATTTT,TRBJ2-3,NA,11,NA,TRBV5-1
CASSEIRGTGGWDEQFF,TGTGCCAGCAGTGAAATTAGGGGGACAGGGGGTTGGGATGAGCAGTTCTTC,TRBJ2-1,TRBD1,17,NA,TRBV6-1
CASSLGYATNHNEQFF,TGCGCCAGCAGCTTGGGTTATGCGACTAACCACAATGAGCAGTTCTTC,TRBJ2-1,NA,16,NA,TRBV5-1
CASSLQGRTGELFF,TGTGCCAGCAGTCTACAGGGACGCACCGGGGAGCTGTTTTTT,TRBJ2-2,NA,14,few,TRBV6-5
CASSFIREGTDTQYF,TGTGCCAGCAGTTTCATCCGGGAGGGTACAGATACGCAGTATTTT,TRBJ2-3,TRBD2,15,NA,TRBV28
CASSAYRQNLYEQYF,TGTGCCAGCAGTGCATACAGACAGAACCTCTACGAGCAGTACTTC,TRBJ2-7,NA,15,NA,TRBV28
CASRENYGYTF,TGCGCCAGCAGGGAGAACTATGGCTACACCTTC,TRBJ1-2,NA,11,NA,TRBV10-2
CASSLYGEVTYEQYF,TGTGCCAGCAGTTTATACGGGGAGGTTACCTACGAGCAGTACTTC,TRBJ2-7,NA,15,once,TRBV28
CASSERTGGEEQYF,TGTGCCAGCAGTGAGAGGACTGGTGGGGAGGAGCAGTACTTC,TRBJ2-7,NA,14,once,TRBV6-1
CASRTALTQYF,TGCGCCAGCAGAACAGCCTTGACCCAGTACTTC,TRBJ2-5,NA,11,NA,TRBV10-2
CASSLGGGGTEAFF,TGTGCCAGCAGCCTGGGTGGGGGGGGCACTGAAGCTTTCTTT,TRBJ1-1,NA,14,NA,TRBV28
CASSLFSGSSETQYF,TGTGCCAGCAGTTTGTTCAGCGGGAGTTCAGAGACCCAGTACTTC,TRBJ2-5,TRBD2,15,NA,TRBV27
CASSAADRERETQYF,TGTGCCAGCAGTGCCGCAGACAGGGAACGAGAGACCCAGTACTTC,TRBJ2-5,TRBD1,15,NA,TRBV6-5
CSVEDQGIHPYEQYF,TGCAGCGTTGAAGATCAGGGGATACACCCCTACGAGCAGTACTTC,TRBJ2-7,NA,15,NA,TRBV29-1
CASSFATGTSPLHF,TGTGCCAGCAGTTTTGCGACAGGGACTTCACCCCTCCACTTT,TRBJ1-6,TRBD1,14,NA,TRBV27